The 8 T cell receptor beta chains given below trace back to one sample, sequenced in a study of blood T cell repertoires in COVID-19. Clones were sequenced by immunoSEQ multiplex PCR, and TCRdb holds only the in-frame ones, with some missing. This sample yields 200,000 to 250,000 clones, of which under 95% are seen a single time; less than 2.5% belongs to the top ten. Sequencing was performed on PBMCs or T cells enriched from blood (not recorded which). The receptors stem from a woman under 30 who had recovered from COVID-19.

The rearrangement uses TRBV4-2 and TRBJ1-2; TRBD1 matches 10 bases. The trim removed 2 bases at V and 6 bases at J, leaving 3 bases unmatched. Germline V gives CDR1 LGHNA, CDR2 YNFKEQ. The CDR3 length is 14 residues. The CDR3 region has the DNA TGTGCCAGCAGCCAATTCGGACAGGGGGATGGCTACACCTTC. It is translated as CASSQFGQGDGYTF.

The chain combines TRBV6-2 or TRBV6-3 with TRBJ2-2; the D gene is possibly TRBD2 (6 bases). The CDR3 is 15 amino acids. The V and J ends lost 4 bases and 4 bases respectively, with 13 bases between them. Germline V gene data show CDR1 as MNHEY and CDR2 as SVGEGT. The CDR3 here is CASSLSGAVTGELFF. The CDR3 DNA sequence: TGTGCCAGCAGTTTATCGGGAGCGGTCACCGGGGAGCTGTTTTTT.

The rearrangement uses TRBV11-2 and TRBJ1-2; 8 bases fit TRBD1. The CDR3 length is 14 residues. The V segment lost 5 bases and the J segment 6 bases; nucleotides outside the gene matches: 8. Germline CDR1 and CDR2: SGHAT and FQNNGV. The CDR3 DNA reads TGTGCCAGCAGCACGACAGGGGCCCTAAATGGCTACACCTTC. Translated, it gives CASSTTGALNGYTF.

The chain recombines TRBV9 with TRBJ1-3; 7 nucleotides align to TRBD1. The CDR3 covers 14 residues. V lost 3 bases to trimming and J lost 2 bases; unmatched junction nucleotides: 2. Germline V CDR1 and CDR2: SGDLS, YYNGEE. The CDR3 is CASSETGPGNTIYF. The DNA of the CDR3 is TGTGCCAGCAGCGAGACAGGGCCTGGAAACACCATATATTTT. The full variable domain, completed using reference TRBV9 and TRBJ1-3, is DSGVTQTPKHLITATGQRVTLRCSPRSGDLSVYWYQQSLDQGLQFLIQYYNGEERAKGNILERFSAQQFPDLHSELNLSSLELGDSALYFCASSETGPGNTIYFGEGSWLTVV.

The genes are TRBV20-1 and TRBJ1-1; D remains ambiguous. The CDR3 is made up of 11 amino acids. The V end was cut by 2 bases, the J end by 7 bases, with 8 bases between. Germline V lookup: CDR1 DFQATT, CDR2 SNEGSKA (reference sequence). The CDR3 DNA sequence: TGCAGTGCTAGATCTTCGGGTGAAGCTTTCTTT. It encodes CSARSSGEAFF.

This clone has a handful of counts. DNA of the CDR3: TGTGCCAGCAGACAGGTCCTTGGAGAGCAGTACTTC. Residues: CASRQVLGEQYF. The chain employs TRBV25-1 and TRBJ2-7, with a tentative D call TRBD1 (5 bases). The length of the CDR3 is 12 residues. V lost 6 bases and J 7 bases, leaving 13 bases between the germline ends. Germline lookup yields CDR1 MGHDK and CDR2 SYGVNS.

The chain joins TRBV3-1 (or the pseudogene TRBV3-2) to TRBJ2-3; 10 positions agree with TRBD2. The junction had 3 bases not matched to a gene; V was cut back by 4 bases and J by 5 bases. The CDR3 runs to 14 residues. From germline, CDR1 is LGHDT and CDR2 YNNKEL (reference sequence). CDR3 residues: CASSLRTSGDTQYF. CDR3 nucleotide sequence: TGTGCCAGCAGCCTTAGGACTAGCGGAGATACGCAGTATTTT.

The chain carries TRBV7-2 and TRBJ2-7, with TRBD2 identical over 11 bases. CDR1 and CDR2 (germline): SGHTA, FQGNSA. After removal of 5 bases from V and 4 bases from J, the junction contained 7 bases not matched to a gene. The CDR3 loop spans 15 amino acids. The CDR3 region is CASSHSGGAVYEQYF. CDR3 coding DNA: TGTGCCAGCAGCCATAGCGGGGGGGCGGTGTACGAGCAGTACTTC.